The subject of this entry is one T cell receptor beta chain. These data originate in a study of T cells after posttransplantation cyclophosphamide. The repertoire was sequenced with immunoSEQ multiplex PCR; TCRdb's copy has only in-frame clones and lacks some. The table includes some 19,000 clones, over 75% detected once. Control samples came 1 year after myeloablative marrow transplants with methotrexate plus calcineurin inhibitor. The clonotype originates from a female patient younger than 45 who received an allogeneic stem cell transplant from an unrelated donor, was CMV-positive, and had acute and chronic GVHD. The graft donor may account for some of the T cells. Material: PBMCs, obtained around 370 days after allogeneic stem cell transplant with calcineurin inhibitor and methotrexate.

Here the CDR3 DNA reads TGTGCCAGCAGTGAAGCGGGAGGGAGGGTGAACACCGGGGAGCTGTTTTTT. Translated, it gives CASSEAGGRVNTGELFF. This chain connects TRBV2 to TRBJ2-2; 7 bases map to TRBD2. J lost 1 base, V lost 0 bases, and 5 bases had no gene match. The CDR3 totals 17 residues. The germline V gene has CDR1 SNHLY and CDR2 FYNNEI.